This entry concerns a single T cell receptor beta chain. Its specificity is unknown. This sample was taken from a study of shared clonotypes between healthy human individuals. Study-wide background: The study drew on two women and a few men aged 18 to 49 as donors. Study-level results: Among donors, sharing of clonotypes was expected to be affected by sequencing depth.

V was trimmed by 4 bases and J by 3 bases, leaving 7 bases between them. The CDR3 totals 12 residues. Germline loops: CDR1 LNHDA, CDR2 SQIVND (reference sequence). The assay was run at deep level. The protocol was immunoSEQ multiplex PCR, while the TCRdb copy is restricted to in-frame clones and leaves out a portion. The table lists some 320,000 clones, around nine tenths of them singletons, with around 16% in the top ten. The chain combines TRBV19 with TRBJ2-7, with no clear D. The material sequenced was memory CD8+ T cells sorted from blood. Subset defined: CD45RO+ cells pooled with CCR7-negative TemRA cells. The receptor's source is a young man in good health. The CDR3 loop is CASSTDGYEQYF. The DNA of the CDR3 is TGTGCCAGTAGTACGGACGGCTACGAGCAGTACTTC.